Presented here are 10 T cell receptor beta chains from one specimen sequenced in a study of blood T cell repertoires in COVID-19. Sequenced by immunoSEQ multiplex PCR; TCRdb stores in-frame clones only, minus some. The table lists 50,000 to 60,000 clones, about 91% of them singletons. Sequences were obtained from peripheral blood. All receptors derive from a man aged 35-49 years with COVID-19, enrolled during active disease.

This clone has a single count. The J gene is TRBJ2-7, the V gene TRBV19, with D perhaps matching TRBD2 (7 bases). The CDR3 has 16 residues. Looked up from germline, CDR1 is LNHDA and CDR2 is SQIVND (reference sequence). The V gene lost 4 bases and the J gene lost 0 bases, with 16 bases spanning the gap. The CDR3: CASSTRGAVNSYEQYF. CDR3 DNA: TGTGCCAGTAGTACCCGGGGGGCGGTCAACTCCTACGAGCAGTACTTC.

V gene TRBV20-1 combines with J gene TRBJ2-5, with a tentative D call TRBD1 (5 bases). This CDR3 comprises 16 residues. Germline values: CDR1 DFQATT, CDR2 SNEGSKA (reference sequence). V was shortened by 3 bases and J by 1 base, with 18 bases between the two germline ends. CDR3 region: CSASNVRQLPQETQYF. For the CDR3, the DNA is TGCAGTGCTAGTAATGTCCGACAGCTTCCCCAAGAGACCCAGTACTTC.

This clone was counted only a few times. V gene TRBV27 combines with J gene TRBJ1-3, with a weak D call TRBD1 (5 bases). The CDR3 spans 13 residues. CDR1 MNHEY and CDR2 SMNVEV come from the germline V gene (reference sequence). Trimming shortened V by 6 bases and J by 4 bases, and 10 bases separated the two germline ends. The CDR3 coding sequence is TGTGCCAGCAGAGACAGAAGAGGAAACACCATATATTTT. It specifies CASRDRRGNTIYF.

CDR3 DNA: TGTGCCGCAGACAGAGCCGGCCTTGGCTACACCTTC. Translation gives CAADRAGLGYTF. J is TRBJ1-2 and V is TRBV6-5; perhaps TRBD1 as D (5 bases). Deletions cut 11 bases from V and 7 bases from J, with 17 bases between. The CDR3 covers 12 residues. Germline CDR1 MNHEY, CDR2 SVGAGI.

The V and J genes are TRBV9 and TRBJ2-1; the match to TRBD2 covers 11 bases. The V segment lost 6 bases and the J segment 2 bases; nucleotides outside the gene matches: 4. Germline CDR1 and CDR2: SGDLS and YYNGEE. The CDR3 loop spans 15 amino acids. DNA for the CDR3: TGTGCCAGCACCTATAGCGGGGGGGCCTACAATGAGCAGTTCTTC. Translating gives CASTYSGGAYNEQFF.

The rearrangement joins TRBV7-9 to TRBJ1-5; D is possibly TRBD1 (5 bases). From germline, CDR1 is SEHNR and CDR2 FQNEAQ (reference sequence). V was pared by 4 bases and J by 12 bases, with 16 bases between. CDR3 size: 13 residues. CDR3 sequence: CASSSDDRPGQHF. Here the CDR3 DNA reads TGTGCCAGCAGCTCCGACGACAGACCCGGCCAGCATTTT.

The chain recombines TRBV7-9 with TRBJ1-2; TRBD1 is a possible D gene (5 bases). V lost 3 bases to trimming and J lost 8 bases, with 13 bases between them. Germline V CDR1 and CDR2: SEHNR, FQNEAQ (reference sequence). This CDR3 is 13 amino acids long. CDR3 sequence (DNA): TGTGCCAGCAGCTTGAAAGGGGAGGCAGGCTACACCTTC. Translating gives CASSLKGEAGYTF.

The count of this clone is one. This sequence joins TRBV9 and TRBJ1-4; TRBD1 matches 10 bases. V trimming: 3 bases; J trimming: 4 bases; junction bases outside the gene matches: 6. Germline lookup yields CDR1 SGDLS and CDR2 YYNGEE. CDR3 length: 16 residues. The DNA of the CDR3 is TGTGCCAGCAGCGAGGGGGGACAGGGGATTAATGAAAAACTGTTTTTT. Translated: CASSEGGQGINEKLFF.

This clone appeared once. V gene TRBV7-9 combines with J gene TRBJ1-4; 12 positions match TRBD1. CDR1 and CDR2 from the germline V gene are SEHNR and FQNEAQ (reference sequence). Trimming removed 6 bases from V and 7 bases from J; junction bases left unmatched: 3. The CDR3 loop spans 14 amino acids. The CDR3 loop is CASSMGQGAEKLFF. In DNA form, the CDR3 reads TGTGCCAGCAGTATGGGACAGGGGGCTGAAAAACTGTTTTTT.

This clone has more than one count but fewer than ten. The chain employs TRBV5-1 and TRBJ1-6; D is perhaps TRBD1 (6 bases). The CDR3 is made up of 14 amino acids. Trimming shortened V by 3 bases and J by 6 bases, and 10 bases separated the two germline ends. Looked up from germline, CDR1 is SGHRS and CDR2 is YFSETQ. CDR3 nucleotide sequence: TGCGCCAGCAGCTACGGACAGACTAATTCACCCCTCCACTTT. Amino acid sequence: CASSYGQTNSPLHF.